This TCR beta chain was captured in a study of metastatic and nonmetastatic thyroid tumors. The overall study: Repertoires from malignant and benign thyroid patients were compared across blood and tumor or nodule tissue. Broader study findings: In blood and tumor, TCR beta diversity was reportedly significantly higher in malignant thyroid tumors than in benign nodules.

Authors' processing steps: A distant-metastasis classifier for papillary thyroid cancer was built using CDR3 differences across clinicopathological groups. TCRdb re-called the PCR reads via MiXCR. TCRdb's processing, not the study's, gives the V and J calls here. Of roughly 30,000 clones listed, around a quarter are singletons. Note on this clone: Antigen: not known.

Germline V gene lookup returns CDR1 SGHVS and CDR2 FNYEAQ. This CDR3 spans 14 amino acids. The V end was cut by 1 base, the J end by 10 bases, with 14 bases between. No patient had received any treatment before thyroid surgery. This receptor was taken from a female donor with papillary thyroid cancer or a benign thyroid nodule (not recorded which). Some clones in this sample may be carry-over from other donors' samples. Sequenced sample: blood. The rearrangement links TRBV7-6 to TRBJ1-5; TRBD1 is a possible D gene (6 bases). The CDR3 DNA follows: TGTGCCAGCAGCTTAGGGACAGATAATCCTCCCCAGCATTTT. It is translated as CASSLGTDNPPQHF.